These T cell receptor beta chains were read from a single sample in a study of shared clonotypes between healthy human individuals. The protocol was immunoSEQ multiplex PCR, while the TCRdb copy is restricted to in-frame clones and leaves out a portion. The sample shows millions of clones, just over 90% of them seen only once. Sequenced material: naive CD8+ T cells from PBMCs. Receptors originate from a man in his late teens or twenties in good health. Some clones in this sample may be carry-over from other donors' samples. CDR3s include the opening cysteine and the closing phenylalanine or tryptophan. Each record gives: V gene, clone size, J gene, D gene, CDR3 protein, CDR3 DNA. D genes are given only for firm matches. Clone sizes are given selectively: once, few, many, or a class where the clone is expanded.

TRBV27	.	TRBJ1-1	.	CASRQEQGNTEAFF	TGTGCCAGCAGGCAGGAACAGGGAAACACTGAAGCTTTCTTT
TRBV5-6	few	TRBJ2-2	.	CASSLATGELFF	TGTGCCAGCAGCTTGGCCACCGGGGAGCTGTTTTTT
TRBV28	.	TRBJ2-7	TRBD2	CASGSGGGEQYF	TGTGCCAGCGGATCGGGAGGGGGCGAGCAGTACTTC
TRBV2	.	TRBJ2-3	.	CAGTPTTQSTDTQYF	TGTGCCGGTACCCCGACTACTCAAAGCACAGATACGCAGTATTTT
TRBV6-1	.	TRBJ2-7	.	CATWRGHEQYF	TGTGCCACCTGGAGGGGCCACGAGCAGTACTTC
TRBV28	.	TRBJ2-2	.	CASSLIGRGRVTGELFF	TGTGCCAGCAGTTTAATTGGTCGGGGAAGGGTCACCGGGGAGCTGTTTTTT
TRBV4-3	.	TRBJ2-7	.	CASSQAPRWGRGGKYEQYF	TGCGCCAGCAGCCAAGCCCCGCGGTGGGGACGAGGGGGAAAGTACGAGCAGTACTTC
TRBV7-3	once	TRBJ2-7	.	CASSLSAGPGEQYF	TGTGCCAGCAGCTTGTCGGCGGGCCCGGGGGAGCAGTACTTC
TRBV9	.	TRBJ2-1	.	CASSVGGINEQFF	TGTGCCAGCAGCGTGGGGGGCATCAATGAGCAGTTCTTC
TRBV11-2	.	TRBJ1-2	.	CASINHQGYTF	TGTGCCAGCATCAACCATCAGGGCTACACCTTC
TRBV9	.	TRBJ2-7	.	CASSAGSAEQYF	TGTGCCAGCAGCGCGGGGTCGGCCGAGCAGTACTTC
TRBV27	once	TRBJ1-2	TRBD1	CASSPNSGTGDGYTF	TGTGCCAGCAGCCCTAATAGCGGGACAGGGGATGGCTACACCTTC
TRBV9	.	TRBJ1-2	.	CASSAGTTPNYGYTF	TGTGCCAGCAGCGCAGGGACAACTCCTAACTATGGCTACACCTTC
TRBV9	.	TRBJ1-2	.	CASSVADTAGIYGYTF	TGTGCCAGCAGCGTAGCTGATACAGCGGGAATCTATGGCTACACCTTC
TRBV10-2	.	TRBJ2-7	.	CASTNPQGEQYF	TGCGCCAGCACGAACCCACAGGGAGAGCAGTACTTC
TRBV6-5	.	TRBJ1-6	.	CASSYEVGYNSPLHF	TGTGCCAGCAGTTACGAGGTGGGGTATAATTCACCCCTCCACTTT
TRBV7-9	.	TRBJ2-1	TRBD2	CASSPRTSGSNEQFF	TGTGCCAGCAGCCCCCGGACTAGCGGGAGCAATGAGCAGTTCTTC
TRBV5-4	.	TRBJ2-7	.	CASSLLNTGTPDDEQYF	TGTGCCAGCAGCTTATTGAATACCGGGACCCCGGACGACGAGCAGTACTTC
TRBV15	.	TRBJ2-3	.	CATSEGFTDTQYF	TGTGCCACCAGTGAGGGGTTTACAGATACGCAGTATTTT
TRBV18	.	TRBJ2-1	TRBD2	CASSPPRLAGLRGNEQFF	TGTGCCAGCTCACCACCAAGACTAGCGGGCTTACGGGGGAATGAGCAGTTCTTC